The source of this T cell receptor beta chain is a study of cytomegalovirus exposure and HLA in healthy donors. Study-wide results and limits: Cytomegalovirus-associated status was assigned to 164 TCR beta chains. Relative to equally common others, HLA-associated TCR beta chains showed greater clonal expansion in a later analysis.

The PCR employed 60 Vbeta primers together with 13 Jbeta primers. Original analysis: In a later analysis, the count reached about 80 million unique TCR beta chains, with roughly 12 million shared. Libraries were prepared by immunoSEQ multiplex PCR; TCRdb keeps only in-frame clonotypes and omits some of them. That table supplies the V and J calls and clone size; D and trimming were determined from the DNA. The sample contains more than 95,000 clones, 55% to 75% of which appear only once. On this clone itself: Its antigen is not known.

CDR1 and CDR2 (germline): ENHRY, SYGVKD. CDR3 length: 16 residues. V was trimmed by 2 bases and J by 1 base, leaving 14 bases between them. The rearrangement links TRBV10-3 to TRBJ1-1, with a possible D match to TRBD1 (5 bases). Sequencing used PBMCs. This sequence originates from a woman aged 40 to 55 in good health and CMV-seropositive. As DNA, the CDR3 is TGTGCCATCAGTGAGCCTTGGGGCGTAGCGAACACTGAAGCTTTCTTT. It is translated as CAISEPWGVANTEAFF.